This T cell receptor (beta chain) was sequenced for a study of T cell repertoires in cytomegalovirus infection. Study summary: The authors relied on CMV epitopes, both recently identified HLA-C-restricted and well-studied HLA-B-restricted. Public TCR beta signatures were indicative of both CMV infection and a matching HLA type.

Whole-study results and caveats: There were HLA-C-restricted CMV-specific TCR beta clonotypes dominating the ex vivo response. Carriage of CMV together with the relevant HLA was identifiable through cumulative public TCR beta family frequency.

TCRdb processed the reads anew with MiXCR; each CDR3 protein has one entry. The sample shows 450,000 to 600,000 distinct CDR3 sequences, 42% of them seen only once. The CDR3 totals 14 residues. CDR1 and CDR2 (germline): DFQATT, SNEGSKA (reference sequence). The V end was cut by 6 bases, the J end by 0 bases, with 13 bases between. Details on this clonotype: Its antigen is still unknown.

V gene TRBV20-1 combines with J gene TRBJ2-3; D ambiguous. The source is a human donor in good health (CMV status not recorded). Some clones in this sample may be carry-over from other donors' samples. Sequenced here: cultured PBMCs, sampled from culture after CMV antigen stimulation. The CDR3 is CSAPGPTSTDTQYF. The CDR3 DNA follows: TGCAGTGCCCCTGGACCGACTAGCACAGATACGCAGTATTTT.